Presented here are 24 T cell receptor beta chains from one specimen sequenced in a study of T cell responses to AZD1222 COVID-19 vaccine (dated by TCRdb to about 2021). Library construction relied on the immunoSEQ multiplex PCR assay. TCRdb took over this immuneACCESS table, retaining in-frame rearrangements with V and J assigned. Such tables are incomplete; in checked studies, under half of the missing clones stem from an unresolved V gene, and the remainder is unexplained. The sample yields approximately 69,000 clones; around 78% were counted once. The top ten clones comprise roughly 23% of the sample. In light of the paper, this sample's time point label describes: about 28 days (+/-7) after the second vaccine dose. Material: peripheral blood, obtained 28 days after the second AZD1222 dose. The receptors derive from an adult who received the AZD1222 COVID-19 vaccine.

The CDR3 region is CASSLGLGGGGNEKLFF. The CDR3 DNA follows: TGTGCCAGCAGCTTAGGGTTAGGGGGCGGTGGTAATGAAAAACTGTTTTTT. The chain combines TRBV7-8 with TRBJ1-4, with 7 positions matching TRBD1. The J segment lost 4 bases and the V segment lost 1 base, leaving 9 bases of the junction unmatched. The CDR3 sequence is 17 residues long. Germline V gene lookup returns CDR1 SGHVS and CDR2 FQNEAQ.

The chain links TRBV2 to TRBJ1-1; D is perhaps TRBD1 (6 bases). This CDR3 region has 15 residues. V was pared by 8 bases and J by 5 bases, with 21 bases between. Germline CDR1 is SNHLY and CDR2 is FYNNEI. CDR3 coding DNA: TGTGCCAGCCGAAGGGAGGCGGGGGCAGGTACTGAAGCTTTCTTT. It translates to CASRREAGAGTEAFF.

The rearrangement joins TRBV13 to TRBJ1-2; possibly TRBD1 for D (5 bases). The V end was cut by 5 bases, the J end by 2 bases, with 15 bases between. Germline CDR1 and CDR2: PRHDT and FYEKMQ (reference sequence). CDR3 length: 15 amino acids. The CDR3 region has the DNA TGTGCCAGCAGCGACACGACAGACGGGAACTATGGCTACACCTTC. It encodes CASSDTTDGNYGYTF. The whole variable domain, remainder taken from reference TRBV13 and TRBJ1-2, is AAGVIQSPRHLIKEKRETATLKCYPIPRHDTVYWYQQGPGQDPQFLISFYEKMQSDKGSIPDRFSAQQFSDYHSELNMSSLELGDSALYFCASSDTTDGNYGYTFGSGTRLTVV.

In regard to this clone: The identical CDR3 is also encoded by other nucleotide sequences in the sample. Here the CDR3 reads CASSLEGDEQFF. DNA for the CDR3: TGTGCCAGCAGCTTAGAGGGGGATGAGCAGTTCTTC. The chain has TRBV7-9 and TRBJ2-1; possibly TRBD1 for D (6 bases). The CDR3 extends over 12 amino acids. The germline V and J ends were trimmed by 1 base and 8 bases, with 6 bases remaining between them. Germline-derived CDR1 and CDR2 are SEHNR and FQNEAQ (reference sequence).

This clone has a single count. This chain joins TRBV4-1 and TRBJ1-6; unclear D gene. The CDR3 has 15 residues. Deletions cut 3 bases from V and 9 bases from J, with 15 bases between. Germline lookup yields CDR1 MGHRA and CDR2 YSYEKL. The CDR3 coding sequence is TGCGCCAGCAGCCACACACTAGTAAGTGGTTCACCCCTCCACTTT. Translated, it gives CASSHTLVSGSPLHF.

V and J are TRBV25-1 and TRBJ1-1, with 7 bases matching TRBD1. The CDR3 has 14 amino acids. Losses at the gene ends were 5 bases for V and 1 base for J; bases not matched to a gene: 4. Looked up from germline, CDR1 is MGHDK and CDR2 is SYGVNS. CDR3 nucleotides: TGTGCCAGCAGTACAAGGACAGGGAACACTGAAGCTTTCTTT. Its protein is CASSTRTGNTEAFF.

The J gene is TRBJ1-2, the V gene TRBV5-4, with D perhaps matching TRBD1 (6 bases). Trimming left V 0 bases short and J 3 bases short, with 15 bases between. The CDR3 contains 16 residues. Looked up from germline, CDR1 is SGHNT and CDR2 is YYREEE (reference sequence). The CDR3 nucleotides read TGTGCCAGCAGCTTGGAAGTGGGGGCTGGGTACTATGGCTACACCTTC. This gives the protein CASSLEVGAGYYGYTF.

This chain connects TRBV19 to TRBJ1-5; D is unresolved. CDR3 length equals 13 residues. Germline CDR1 and CDR2: LNHDA and SQIVND (reference sequence). With 4 bases removed from V and 4 bases from J, the gap between germline ends came to 8 bases. CDR3 in amino acids: CASSTVLNQPQHF. DNA for the CDR3: TGTGCCAGTAGTACCGTCCTGAATCAGCCCCAGCATTTT.

CDR3 loop: CASSSSDRGAFF. CDR3 DNA sequence: TGTGCCAGCAGTTCCTCCGACAGGGGGGCTTTCTTT. The V call is TRBV12-3 or TRBV12-4, the J call TRBJ1-1, with 9 positions matching TRBD1. There are 12 residues in the CDR3. Losses at the gene ends were 4 bases for V and 11 bases for J; bases not matched to a gene: 5.

In its sample, this clone was seen a few times. The chain is built from TRBV6-5 and TRBJ2-5, with D perhaps TRBD2 (6 bases). Germline CDR1 reads MNHEY; CDR2 reads SVGAGI. CDR3 length: 14 residues. With 8 bases removed from V and 0 bases from J, the gap between germline ends came to 13 bases. CDR3 in DNA: TGTGCCAGCGTGGCCCGGGACTACCAAGAGACCCAGTACTTC. Its protein product is CASVARDYQETQYF.

This chain connects TRBV7-9 to TRBJ2-7; D not resolved. Germline V CDR1 and CDR2: SEHNR, FQNEAQ (reference sequence). With 1 base removed from V and 7 bases from J, the gap between germline ends came to 11 bases. The length of the CDR3 is 13 residues. For the CDR3, the DNA is TGTGCCAGCAGCTTAGATTCAGCCGGGGAGCAGTACTTC. Its translation: CASSLDSAGEQYF. Looking up the rest from reference TRBV7-9 and TRBJ2-7 gives the full variable domain: DTGVSQNPRHKITKRGQNVTFRCDPISEHNRLYWYRQTLGQGPEFLTYFQNEAQLEKSRLLSDRFSAERPKGSFSTLEIQRTEQGDSAMYLCASSLDSAGEQYFGPGTRLTVT.

This chain joins TRBV19 and TRBJ1-1, with D hard to call. Per the germline V gene, CDR1 is LNHDA and CDR2 is SQIVND (reference sequence). The length of the CDR3 is 15 residues. V lost 7 bases to trimming and J lost 1 base, with 16 bases between them. The CDR3 loop is CASTRKVRPNTEAFF. CDR3 nucleotides: TGTGCCAGTACCAGGAAGGTCCGTCCGAACACTGAAGCTTTCTTT.

This chain links TRBV6-5 with TRBJ2-7; D is unresolved. There are 15 residues in the CDR3. V dropped 6 bases and J dropped 5 bases, with 20 bases sitting between them. In germline, CDR1 is MNHEY, CDR2 SVGAGI. CDR3 sequence reads: CASRNGPQNIDEQYF. The DNA of the CDR3 is TGTGCCAGCAGAAACGGGCCGCAGAATATAGACGAGCAGTACTTC.

CDR3 DNA: TGTGCCACCAGTGAGGGACAGCACTATGGCTACACCTTC. Translated: CATSEGQHYGYTF. J is TRBJ1-2 and V is TRBV24-1; 7 bases agree with TRBD1. Losses at the gene ends were 4 bases for V and 3 bases for J; bases not matched to a gene: 1. CDR1 KGHDR and CDR2 SFDVKD come from the germline V gene. This CDR3 spans 13 amino acids.

This chain connects TRBV2 to TRBJ1-2; 11 nucleotides agree with TRBD1. CDR1 is SNHLY, CDR2 FYNNEI, per germline. The CDR3 is 15 residues long. Trimming took 6 bases from V and 8 from J; bases not matched to a gene: 11. The CDR3 loop reads CASSEPGQGVKGYTF. CDR3 DNA: TGTGCCAGCAGCGAACCGGGACAGGGGGTAAAAGGCTACACCTTC.

CDR3 protein: CASRGQGRGSTEAFF. The CDR3 region has the DNA TGTGCCAGTAGGGGACAGGGGAGAGGATCCACTGAAGCTTTCTTT. The chain has TRBV19 and TRBJ1-1; TRBD1 matches at 10 bases. V was pared by 6 bases and J by 4 bases, with 8 bases of the junction left unmatched. Germline loops: CDR1 LNHDA, CDR2 SQIVND (reference sequence). The CDR3 is made up of 15 amino acids.

The J gene is TRBJ1-5, the V gene TRBV7-5. TRBV7-5 is a listed pseudogene. The CDR3 length is 17 residues. CDR3 loop: CARSLSESKAPNQPQHF. The DNA for the CDR3 is TGTGCCAGAAGCTTATCAGAGTCTAAGGCGCCAAATCAGCCCCAGCATTTT.

The chain links TRBV7-9 to TRBJ2-7; D is ambiguous. Germline-derived CDR1 and CDR2 are SEHNR and FQNEAQ (reference sequence). This CDR3 spans 12 amino acids. V gave up 5 bases and J gave up 7 bases, with 12 bases separating them. Here the CDR3 reads CASSHGPSEQYF. Written as DNA, the CDR3 is TGTGCCAGCAGCCACGGGCCTTCGGAGCAGTACTTC. Full variable domain (remainder filled in from reference TRBV7-9 and TRBJ2-7): DTGVSQNPRHKITKRGQNVTFRCDPISEHNRLYWYRQTLGQGPEFLTYFQNEAQLEKSRLLSDRFSAERPKGSFSTLEIQRTEQGDSAMYLCASSHGPSEQYFGPGTRLTVT.

V is TRBV5-1 and J is TRBJ1-2, with 10 nucleotides matching TRBD1. V was pared by 3 bases and J by 7 bases, with 6 bases of the junction left unmatched. This CDR3 comprises 14 residues. CDR1 and CDR2 from the germline V gene are SGHRS and YFSETQ. The CDR3 spells CASSSGTGVGGYTF. CDR3 bases: TGCGCCAGCAGCTCCGGGACAGGGGTAGGTGGCTACACCTTC.

This clone was counted a few times. The rearrangement links TRBV10-3 to TRBJ2-1, with TRBD2 identical over 7 bases. Germline CDR1 ENHRY, CDR2 SYGVKD. V lost 5 bases, J lost 0 bases, and 4 bases stayed unmatched. The CDR3 runs 15 residues. CDR3 sequence reads: CAISTGGSSYNEQFF. The CDR3, as DNA: TGTGCCATCAGTACCGGGGGGAGCTCCTACAATGAGCAGTTCTTC.

This rearrangement joins TRBV5-1 to TRBJ2-3; 7 bases agree with TRBD2. This CDR3 is 15 amino acids long. Germline values: CDR1 SGHRS, CDR2 YFSETQ. V dropped 2 bases and J dropped 2; count of bases not matched to a gene: 5. The CDR3 region has the DNA TGCGCCAGCAGCTTAGGAGCGGGATCCACAGATACGCAGTATTTT. Protein sequence: CASSLGAGSTDTQYF. The entire variable domain, with the rest obtained from reference TRBV5-1 and TRBJ2-3, is as follows: KAGVTQTPRYLIKTRGQQVTLSCSPISGHRSVSWYQQTPGQGLQFLFEYFSETQRNKGNFPGRFSGRQFSNSRSEMNVSTLELGDSALYLCASSLGAGSTDTQYFGPGTRLTVL.

The chain is built from TRBV18 and TRBJ1-3; D gene ambiguous. The germline V gene encodes CDR1 KGHSH and CDR2 LQKENI. The germline V and J ends were trimmed by 3 bases and 0 bases, with 9 bases remaining between them. This CDR3 has 15 amino acids. The CDR3 loop is CASSPRESSGNTIYF. The DNA of the CDR3 is TGTGCCAGCTCACCGAGGGAGAGCTCTGGAAACACCATATATTTT.

The chain combines TRBV18 with TRBJ1-6; D not resolved. V lost 2 bases and J 7 bases, leaving 9 bases between the germline ends. Per germline, CDR1 KGHSH and CDR2 LQKENI. The CDR3 has 14 residues. DNA for the CDR3: TGTGCCAGCTCACCAAACCACCTCAATTCACCCCTCCACTTT. It yields the protein CASSPNHLNSPLHF.

The chain employs TRBV5-1 and TRBJ2-5, with D hard to call. CDR1 and CDR2 from the germline V gene are SGHRS and YFSETQ. The V end lost 0 bases, the J end lost 3 bases, and 9 bases lay between the germline ends. The CDR3 is 14 residues long. CDR3 sequence reads: CASSLAVSKETQYF. The CDR3, as DNA: TGCGCCAGCAGCTTGGCAGTTTCTAAAGAGACCCAGTACTTC.